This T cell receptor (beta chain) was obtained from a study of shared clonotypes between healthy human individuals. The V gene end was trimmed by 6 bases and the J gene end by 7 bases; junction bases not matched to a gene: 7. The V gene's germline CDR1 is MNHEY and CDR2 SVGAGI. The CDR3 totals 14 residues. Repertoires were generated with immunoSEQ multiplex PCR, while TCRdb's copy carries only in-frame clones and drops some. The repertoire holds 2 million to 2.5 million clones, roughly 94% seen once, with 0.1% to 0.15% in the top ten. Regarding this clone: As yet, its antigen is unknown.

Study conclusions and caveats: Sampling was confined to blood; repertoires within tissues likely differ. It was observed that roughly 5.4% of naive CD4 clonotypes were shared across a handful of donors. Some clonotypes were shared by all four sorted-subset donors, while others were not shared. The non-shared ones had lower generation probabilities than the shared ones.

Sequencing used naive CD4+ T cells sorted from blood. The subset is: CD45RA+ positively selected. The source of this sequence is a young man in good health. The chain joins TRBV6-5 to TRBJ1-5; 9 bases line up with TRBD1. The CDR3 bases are TGTGCCAGCAGGCCGTGGACAGGGGAACAGCCCCAGCATTTT. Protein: CASRPWTGEQPQHF.